This entry concerns a single TCR beta chain. The antigen remains undetermined. Terminally differentiated effector memory CD45RA+ cells were left out of the naive CD8 fraction, which was CD45RO-negative and positively selected for CCR7. This entry comes from a study of shared clonotypes between healthy human individuals. As for the study in general: Per-donor plates numbered three CD4 naive, three CD4 memory, two CD8 naive and one CD8 memory. Broader study findings: At large depth, rarefaction still showed sorted-subset sequencing to be incomplete. Estimated richness values were generally larger in naive subsets than in memory subsets. Across a handful of donors, naive CD4 shared 4.5% to 6%, naive CD8 more than 3%, memory CD4 2.3%, memory CD8 0.4% to 0.5%.

Produced via immunoSEQ multiplex PCR; TCRdb's table is partial and in-frame only. The table records roughly 770,000 clones, approximately 97% of them present only once. The CDR3 length is 14 residues. Trimming shortened V by 3 bases and J by 4 bases, and 13 bases separated the two germline ends. Germline assignment: CDR1 SQVTM and CDR2 ANQGSEA. This chain joins TRBV29-1 and TRBJ2-1; TRBD2 might be the D (6 bases). The material sequenced was naive CD8+ T cells sorted from blood. This sequence originates from a man younger than 40 in good health. CDR3 protein: CSVERRVGYNEQFF. CDR3 bases: TGCAGCGTTGAGCGGAGGGTGGGGTACAATGAGCAGTTCTTC.